A selection of T cell receptor beta chains follows, all from one sample in a study of T cells after yellow fever vaccination. TCRdb used MiXCR to reprocess the 5' RACE reads, holding one entry per CDR3 protein. In the table there are roughly 140,000 distinct CDR3 sequences, 7% to 9% of which are singletons. Sequenced here: CD4+ T cells sorted from PBMCs, sampled 5 days after the yellow fever booster vaccination. The source is a man aged 25 to 40 who received the YFV17D yellow fever vaccine. Both conserved end residues are part of each CDR3. A D gene is named only where the DNA matches it firmly. Rows give clone size only sometimes, using once, few, many, or a class for an expanded clone.

>TRBJ2-1|TRBV11-1|TRBD2|many
CASSSPRSGASSYNEQFF
TGTGCCAGCAGCTCCCCCCGTAGCGGGGCCAGCTCCTACAATGAGCAGTTCTTC
>TRBJ1-5|TRBV15|NA|many
CATSRDRDVFQPQHF
TGTGCCACCAGCAGAGATCGGGACGTCTTTCAGCCCCAGCATTTT
>TRBJ2-7|TRBV7-9|NA|many
CASSPGTARYEQYF
TGTGCCAGCAGCCCGGGGACGGCCCGCTACGAGCAGTACTTC
>TRBJ2-1|TRBV4-3|TRBD2|many
CASSHAREGKNEQFF
TGCGCCAGCAGCCACGCCCGGGAGGGTAAGAATGAGCAGTTCTTC
>TRBJ2-5|TRBV3-1|NA|many
CASSADYSGETQYF
TGTGCCAGCAGCGCGGACTATTCGGGAGAGACCCAGTACTTC
>TRBJ2-5|TRBV2|NA|many
CASAKTVNQYF
TGTGCCAGCGCTAAGACGGTAAACCAGTACTTC
>TRBJ1-2|TRBV20-1|NA|many
CSAPGRGNYGYTF
TGCAGTGCTCCGGGACGCGGTAACTATGGCTACACCTTC
>TRBJ2-3|TRBV5-1|NA|many
CASGPAADSLTDTQYF
TGCGCCAGCGGACCTGCCGCGGACAGCCTCACAGATACGCAGTATTTT
>TRBJ1-5|TRBV27|NA|many
CASGNQPQHF
TGTGCCAGTGGCAATCAGCCCCAGCATTTT
>TRBJ2-1|TRBV20-1|TRBD2|NA
CSARVPSGNNNEQFF
TGCAGTGCTAGAGTGCCTAGCGGCAATAACAATGAGCAGTTCTTC
>TRBJ1-1|TRBV7-8|NA|many
CASSPDALVKEAFF
TGTGCCAGCAGCCCAGACGCTCTGGTGAAGGAAGCTTTCTTT
>TRBJ2-1|TRBV29-1|NA|few
CSVEDLQVNEQFF
TGCAGCGTTGAAGATCTCCAGGTTAATGAGCAGTTCTTC
>TRBJ2-2|TRBV5-5|TRBD1|many
CASSLEAGGRELFF
TGTGCCAGCAGCTTGGAGGCAGGGGGAAGGGAGCTGTTTTTT
>TRBJ2-7|TRBV7-2|NA|many
CASSLAAARMTYEQYF
TGTGCCAGCAGCTTGGCGGCTGCTAGAATGACCTACGAGCAGTACTTC
>TRBJ2-2|TRBV20-1|NA|many
CSAKGTNTGELFF
TGCAGTGCTAAAGGGACGAACACCGGGGAGCTGTTTTTT
>TRBJ1-6|TRBV5-1|NA|many
CASSFGGANNSPLHF
TGCGCCAGCAGCTTCGGAGGGGCGAATAATTCACCCCTCCACTTT
>TRBJ2-1|TRBV20-1|NA|few
CSAKEDNGILYNEQFF
TGCAGTGCCAAAGAGGACAACGGGATCCTCTACAATGAGCAGTTCTTC
>TRBJ2-1|TRBV29-1|TRBD2|many
CSVPRWGGYEQFF
TGCAGCGTACCTCGGTGGGGGGGTTATGAGCAGTTCTTC
>TRBJ1-5|TRBV20-1|NA|many
CSARPTSGNPQPQHF
TGCAGTGCTAGACCGACAAGTGGCAATCCTCAGCCCCAGCATTTT
>TRBJ2-5|TRBV25-1|NA|many
CASSEWGEIQYF
TGTGCCAGCAGTGAATGGGGGGAGATCCAGTACTTC
>TRBJ2-1|TRBV5-1|TRBD2|many
CASSLQGTRDNEQFF
TGCGCCAGCAGCTTGCAAGGGACTAGAGACAATGAGCAGTTCTTC
>TRBJ1-1|TRBV7-3|NA|many
CASSQQADTEAFF
TGTGCCAGCAGCCAACAGGCGGACACTGAAGCTTTCTTT
>TRBJ2-6|TRBV5-1|TRBD1|many
CASSLGTGSSGANVLTF
TGCGCCAGCAGCTTGGGGACAGGTTCCTCTGGGGCCAACGTCCTGACTTTC
>TRBJ2-2|TRBV28|NA|NA
CASTRPDTGELFF
TGTGCCAGCACTCGACCCGACACCGGGGAGCTGTTTTTT
>TRBJ1-4|TRBV19|NA|few
CASSRDYRAGDEKLFF
TGTGCCAGTAGTAGAGACTACAGGGCTGGAGATGAAAAACTGTTTTTT
>TRBJ2-2|TRBV11-2|NA|many
CASSLVDTGELFF
TGTGCCAGCAGTCTGGTGGACACCGGGGAGCTGTTTTTT
>TRBJ2-2|TRBV20-1|TRBD2|many
CSASEGLAALDGELFF
TGCAGTGCTAGCGAGGGACTAGCGGCCCTGGATGGGGAGCTGTTTTTT
>TRBJ1-1|TRBV12-3/TRBV12-4|NA|few
CASSFSAATEAFF
TGTGCCAGCAGTTTCAGCGCGGCGACTGAAGCTTTCTTT
>TRBJ2-4|TRBV19|NA|many
CASSMGNGNIQYF
TGTGCCAGTAGTATGGGGAACGGCAACATTCAGTACTTC
>TRBJ2-2|TRBV7-2|NA|few
CASSPRGSGTTGELFF
TGTGCCAGCAGTCCCAGGGGTAGCGGAACTACCGGGGAGCTGTTTTTT
>TRBJ2-5|TRBV3-1|TRBD1|many
CASSQFAGQGGRTQYF
TGTGCCAGCAGCCAATTCGCTGGACAGGGGGGTCGGACCCAGTACTTC
>TRBJ2-1|TRBV7-3|TRBD2|NA
CASSLAGTSFNEQFF
TGTGCCAGCAGCCTAGCTGGGACTAGTTTCAATGAGCAGTTCTTC
>TRBJ2-7|TRBV20-1|NA|many
CSARDPKDQRYYEQYF
TGCAGTGCTAGAGACCCAAAGGACCAGAGGTACTACGAGCAGTACTTC
>TRBJ1-2|TRBV3-1|NA|many
CASSQGSSDGYTF
TGTGCCAGCAGCCAAGGCTCTTCCGACGGCTACACCTTC
>TRBJ1-3|TRBV9|NA|many
CASSVGQADSTIYF
TGTGCCAGCAGCGTAGGACAGGCGGACAGCACCATATATTTT
>TRBJ2-2|TRBV7-2|TRBD1|many
CASSQQGANTGELFF
TGTGCCAGCAGCCAACAGGGGGCGAACACCGGGGAGCTGTTTTTT
>TRBJ2-4|TRBV5-1|NA|many
CASSLDVKNIQYF
TGCGCCAGCAGCTTGGACGTCAAAAACATTCAGTACTTC
>TRBJ2-1|TRBV5-6|TRBD2|many
CASRPMSFSASGTYNEQFF
TGTGCCAGCAGACCTATGTCTTTCTCGGCTAGCGGGACTTACAATGAGCAGTTCTTC
>TRBJ2-1|TRBV7-9|TRBD2|many
CASSPGTSGFGQFF
TGTGCCAGCAGCCCCGGGACTAGCGGGTTTGGGCAGTTCTTC
>TRBJ2-3|TRBV3-1|NA|NA
CASSQDNLGGYTQYF
TGTGCCAGCAGCCAAGATAACCTAGGCGGGTATACGCAGTATTTT
>TRBJ2-2|TRBV9|TRBD2|many
CASSVMAGVTGELFF
TGTGCCAGCAGCGTAATGGCGGGAGTCACCGGGGAGCTGTTTTTT
>TRBJ2-1|TRBV9|NA|many
CASSPPRNEQFF
TGTGCCAGCAGCCCACCTCGGAATGAGCAGTTCTTC
>TRBJ1-5|TRBV15|NA|many
CATSRPDGQNQPQHF
TGTGCCACCAGCAGACCTGACGGCCAGAATCAGCCCCAGCATTTT
>TRBJ2-5|TRBV9|TRBD2|NA
CASSGGLQETQYF
TGTGCCAGCAGCGGGGGACTACAAGAGACCCAGTACTTC
>TRBJ1-1|TRBV7-2|NA|few
CASSLAVWNTEAFF
TGTGCCAGCAGCTTAGCTGTGTGGAACACTGAAGCTTTCTTT
>TRBJ1-1|TRBV5-5|NA|NA
CASSPSGTRGTEAFF
TGTGCCAGCAGCCCTAGCGGGACAAGGGGGACTGAAGCTTTCTTT
>TRBJ2-5|TRBV3-1|NA|many
CASSQVYRQNQETQYF
TGTGCCAGCAGCCAAGTTTACCGACAAAACCAAGAGACCCAGTACTTC
>TRBJ1-2|TRBV6-2/TRBV6-3|NA|NA
CASTTVGGLRGYTF
TGTGCCAGCACGACAGTGGGTGGTTTGCGAGGCTACACCTTC
>TRBJ2-3|TRBV30|TRBD2|many
CAWSRGLAGGSDTQYF
TGTGCCTGGAGTCGGGGACTAGCGGGAGGGTCAGATACGCAGTATTTT
>TRBJ2-2|TRBV6-2/TRBV6-3|NA|many
CASSQVSPDRGELFF
TGTGCCAGCAGTCAAGTATCCCCAGACCGCGGGGAGCTGTTTTTT
>TRBJ2-1|TRBV20-1|TRBD2|many
CSARDPRLAGNEQFF
TGCAGTGCTAGAGATCCTCGACTAGCCGGGAATGAGCAGTTCTTC
>TRBJ2-3|TRBV5-1|NA|many
CASSLGGDTQYF
TGCGCCAGCAGCCTCGGAGGGGATACGCAGTATTTT
>TRBJ2-3|TRBV7-2|NA|many
CASSGFTDTQYF
TGTGCCAGCAGCGGCTTCACAGATACGCAGTATTTT
>TRBJ1-1|TRBV30|NA|few
CAWSPRGRAFF
TGTGCCTGGAGCCCTCGGGGGAGAGCTTTCTTT